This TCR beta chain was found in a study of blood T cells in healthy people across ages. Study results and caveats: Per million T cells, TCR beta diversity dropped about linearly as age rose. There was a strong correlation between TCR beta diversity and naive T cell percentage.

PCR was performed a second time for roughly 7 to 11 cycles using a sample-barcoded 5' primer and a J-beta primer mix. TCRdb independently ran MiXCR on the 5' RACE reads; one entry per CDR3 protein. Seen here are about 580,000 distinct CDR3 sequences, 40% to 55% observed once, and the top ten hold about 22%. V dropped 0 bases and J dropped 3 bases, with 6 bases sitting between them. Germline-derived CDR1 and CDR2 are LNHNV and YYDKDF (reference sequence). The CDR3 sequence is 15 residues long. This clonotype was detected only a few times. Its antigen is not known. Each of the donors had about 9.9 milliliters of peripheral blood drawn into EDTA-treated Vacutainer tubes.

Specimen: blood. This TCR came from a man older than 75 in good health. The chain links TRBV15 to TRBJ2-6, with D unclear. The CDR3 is CATSRDPGGANVLTF. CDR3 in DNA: TGTGCCACCAGCAGAGATCCGGGTGGGGCCAACGTCCTGACTTTC.